This TCR beta chain was documented in a study of beta chain features in type 1 diabetes. V was clipped by 2 bases and J by 4 bases, with 13 bases between them. The CDR3 runs to 15 residues. Germline loops: CDR1 SGHDT, CDR2 YYEEEE. Findings of the study overall: In all four CD4+ subsets, TCRB CDR3 length was significantly, moderately reduced in type 1 diabetes. Insertions were fewer and deletions more numerous at VDJ junctions in type 1 diabetes patients.

The study reverse transcribed the entire isolated RNA, so it sequenced expressed TCRB transcripts. Only in-frame clones appear in the TCRdb table, and some are missing; sequencing was by immunoSEQ multiplex PCR. The sample lists 600,000 or so clones, about 14% occurring once. Sorting based on CD45RO/CCR7/CD25/CD127/CD95/CD27 separated CD4+ naive, central memory, regulatory and stem cell-like memory cells. This clone was seen only a few times. Its cognate antigen is unknown. This TCR derives from a man between 18 and 35 years old with type 1 diabetes. The J gene is TRBJ1-3, the V gene TRBV5-6; D unresolved. Input material: naive CD4+ T cells from blood. CDR3 coding DNA: TGTGCCAGCAGCTTCGGCCAAGGGAGGGGAAACACCATATATTTT. Translated, it gives CASSFGQGRGNTIYF.